Listed below are T cell receptor beta chains from one sample, sequenced in a study of CD8 T cells in ankylosing spondylitis. Each CDR3 protein is one row after TCRdb ran MiXCR on the 5' RACE reads. The top ten hold about 12% of the sample, which has approximately 350,000 distinct CDR3 sequences, approximately 22% seen once. Sequencing input: blood, either unsorted or a sorted T cell fraction (not recorded which). These receptors were obtained from a male donor with ankylosing spondylitis or in good health (not recorded which). Each CDR3 is given with its conserved first and last residue. D genes are given only for firm matches.

d_call j_call v_call cdr3_aa
TRBD1 TRBJ2-7 TRBV12-3/TRBV12-4 CASRPGTGFSYEQYF
TRBD1 TRBJ1-1 TRBV19 CASIEDRGLNTEAFF
TRBD2 TRBJ2-7 TRBV27 CASGLVSYEQYF
TRBD2 TRBJ2-2 TRBV5-1 CASSLASASGGGELFF
- TRBJ2-4 TRBV9 CASSPLRGNIQYF
- TRBJ1-1 TRBV4-1 CASSQEPGQLAMNTEAFF
TRBD1 TRBJ2-2 TRBV7-9 CASSRQGARTGELFF
- TRBJ2-6 TRBV9 CASSGWVSGANVLTF
TRBD2 TRBJ2-1 TRBV13 CASSLRLAAYNEQFF
- TRBJ1-1 TRBV14 CASSLGHDTEAFF
- TRBJ2-1 TRBV29-1 CSVEQAYNEQFF
- TRBJ2-2 TRBV10-3 CAISDDTGELFF
TRBD2 TRBJ2-5 TRBV4-1 CASSQDASGGETQYF
- TRBJ2-7 TRBV9 CASSPNQGLYPYEQYF